This TCR beta chain was sequenced for a study of cytotoxic CD8 clonotypes in ibrutinib-treated CLL. In the study overall: Following treatment for a median roughly 12 months, range 6 to 36, response samples were then taken.

TCRdb keeps only in-frame clones here, not all; method: immunoSEQ multiplex PCR. This sample has about 44,000 clones, with approximately 69% found just once. This CDR3 has 17 residues. Trimming left V 0 bases short and J 5 bases short, with 16 bases between. CDR1 is ENHRY, CDR2 SYGVKD, per germline. Sequencing was performed on PBMCs, taken after 12 months of ibrutinib treatment. The receptor was derived from a human donor with chronic lymphocytic leukemia. This chain links TRBV10-3 with TRBJ1-4, with D unresolved. The CDR3 DNA sequence: TGTGCCATCAGTGAGTCGTTATCACCAGTTGAAAATGAAAAACTGTTTTTT. Translated, it gives CAISESLSPVENEKLFF.